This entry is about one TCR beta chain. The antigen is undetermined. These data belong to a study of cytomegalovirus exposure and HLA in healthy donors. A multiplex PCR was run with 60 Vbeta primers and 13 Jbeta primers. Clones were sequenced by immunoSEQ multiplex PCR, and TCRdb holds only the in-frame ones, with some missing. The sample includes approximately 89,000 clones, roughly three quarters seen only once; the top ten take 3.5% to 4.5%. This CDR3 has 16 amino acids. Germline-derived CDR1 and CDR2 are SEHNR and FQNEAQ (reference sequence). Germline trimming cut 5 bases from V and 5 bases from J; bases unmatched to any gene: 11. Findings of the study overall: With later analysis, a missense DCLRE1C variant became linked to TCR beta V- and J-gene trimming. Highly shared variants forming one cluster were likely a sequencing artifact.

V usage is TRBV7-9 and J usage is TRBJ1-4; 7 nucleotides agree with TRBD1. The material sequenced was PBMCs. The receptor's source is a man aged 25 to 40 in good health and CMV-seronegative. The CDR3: CASSTPRTGGNEKLFF. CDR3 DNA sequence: TGTGCCAGCAGCACCCCCCGGACAGGCGGGAATGAAAAACTGTTTTTT.